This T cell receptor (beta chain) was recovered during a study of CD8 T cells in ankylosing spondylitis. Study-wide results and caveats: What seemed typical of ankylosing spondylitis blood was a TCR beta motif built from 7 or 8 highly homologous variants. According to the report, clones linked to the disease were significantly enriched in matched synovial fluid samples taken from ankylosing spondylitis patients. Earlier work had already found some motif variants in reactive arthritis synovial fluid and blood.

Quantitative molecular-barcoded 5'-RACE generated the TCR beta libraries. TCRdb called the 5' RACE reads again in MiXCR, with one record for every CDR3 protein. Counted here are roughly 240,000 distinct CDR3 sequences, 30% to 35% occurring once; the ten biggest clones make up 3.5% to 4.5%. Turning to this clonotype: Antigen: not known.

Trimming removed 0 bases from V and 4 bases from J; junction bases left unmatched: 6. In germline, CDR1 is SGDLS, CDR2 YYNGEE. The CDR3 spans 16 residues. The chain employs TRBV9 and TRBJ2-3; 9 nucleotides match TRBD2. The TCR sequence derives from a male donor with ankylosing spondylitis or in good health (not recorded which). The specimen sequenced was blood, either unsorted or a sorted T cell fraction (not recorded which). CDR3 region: CASSVGLAGTSDTQYF. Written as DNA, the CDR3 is TGTGCCAGCAGCGTAGGGCTAGCGGGGACCTCAGATACGCAGTATTTT.